Shown below are 25 T cell receptor beta chains from a single sample sequenced in a study of blood T cell repertoires in COVID-19 (dated by TCRdb to the early 2020s). Libraries were built with the immunoSEQ multiplex PCR assay. Imported from immuneACCESS, the table was reduced by TCRdb to in-frame sequences with V and J called. These copies leave out some clones; in studies compared against another copy, an unresolved V gene accounts for under half, and the cause of the remainder is not known. In this sample the table shows some 430,000 clones, about 90% of which occur a single time. The ten largest clonotypes hold 0.6% to 0.7% of the sample. Material: PBMCs or T cells enriched from blood (not recorded which). These TCRs come from a man between 18 and 35 years old who had recovered from COVID-19.

The rearrangement uses TRBV4-1 and TRBJ2-7; weak D call: TRBD1 (6 bases). The CDR3 extends over 14 amino acids. The V end lost 4 bases, the J end lost 1 base, and 11 bases lay between the germline ends. The germline V gene has CDR1 MGHRA and CDR2 YSYEKL. The CDR3 here is CASSLSDRSYEQYF. CDR3 sequence (DNA): TGCGCCAGCAGCCTTTCAGACAGGTCCTACGAGCAGTACTTC.

The chain is built from TRBV3-1 (or the pseudogene TRBV3-2) and TRBJ1-3; 7 bases line up with TRBD1. V was clipped by 2 bases and J by 6 bases; unmatched bases: 10. The CDR3 length is 16 residues. Germline V CDR1 and CDR2: LGHDT, YNNKEL (reference sequence). The CDR3 DNA sequence: TGTGCCAGCAGCCAACGACCCGACAGGGTAGTAAACACCATATATTTT. This translates into CASSQRPDRVVNTIYF.

This rearrangement joins TRBV7-9 to TRBJ1-4; TRBD1 might be the D (6 bases). The CDR3 length is 16 residues. Germline values: CDR1 SEHNR, CDR2 FQNEAQ (reference sequence). Trimming shortened V by 6 bases and J by 4 bases, and 18 bases separated the two germline ends. The CDR3 region has the DNA TGTGCCAGCAGAGGCAAAATCGGACAGATTAATGAAAAACTGTTTTTT. It specifies CASRGKIGQINEKLFF.

This chain connects TRBV7-9 to TRBJ2-5, with 10 bases matching TRBD2. After removal of 5 bases from V and 2 bases from J, the junction contained 5 bases not matched to a gene. The CDR3 has 15 residues. CDR1 and CDR2 from the germline V gene are SEHNR and FQNEAQ (reference sequence). CDR3 loop: CASSEAGGIQETQYF. CDR3 bases: TGTGCCAGCAGCGAAGCGGGGGGGATACAAGAGACCCAGTACTTC. The full variable domain, rest sourced from reference TRBV7-9 and TRBJ2-5, is DTGVSQNPRHKITKRGQNVTFRCDPISEHNRLYWYRQTLGQGPEFLTYFQNEAQLEKSRLLSDRFSAERPKGSFSTLEIQRTEQGDSAMYLCASSEAGGIQETQYFGPGTRLLVL.

This chain uses TRBV7-3 with TRBJ2-1; 8 bases agree with TRBD2. This CDR3 has 13 residues. V lost 5 bases to trimming and J lost 15 bases; unmatched junction nucleotides: 12. From germline, CDR1 is SGHTA and CDR2 FQGTGA. CDR3 protein: CASSGTGTSFLFF. DNA of the CDR3: TGTGCCAGCAGCGGGACCGGGACTAGTTTTCTGTTCTTC.

The rearrangement uses TRBV7-6 and TRBJ1-5; no definite D call. The V gene's germline CDR1 is SGHVS and CDR2 FNYEAQ. V was shortened by 1 base and J by 0 bases, with 10 bases between the two germline ends. The CDR3 spans 16 residues. Here the CDR3 reads CASSLGTPGSNQPQHF. The CDR3 nucleotides read TGTGCCAGCAGCTTAGGTACGCCCGGTAGCAATCAGCCCCAGCATTTT.

The chain is built from TRBV5-1 and TRBJ1-2; 7 bases are a match to TRBD1. The CDR3 runs to 17 residues. V lost 4 bases to trimming and J lost 8 bases; unmatched junction nucleotides: 20. The germline V gene encodes CDR1 SGHRS and CDR2 YFSETQ. The CDR3 DNA follows: TGCGCCAGCAGCCTCCACCGGGACAGCATAGCGACTGGAGGCTACACCTTC. It specifies CASSLHRDSIATGGYTF.

The chain joins TRBV19 to TRBJ1-5; D call uncertain. V lost 0 bases, J lost 4 bases, and 10 bases lay in between. CDR1 is LNHDA and CDR2 is SQIVND in the germline V gene (reference sequence). The CDR3 spans 15 residues. The CDR3, as DNA: TGTGCCAGTAGTATAGAGGAGGGTCGGAATCAGCCCCAGCATTTT. Protein product: CASSIEEGRNQPQHF.

The rearrangement links TRBV27 to TRBJ1-3, with 7 bases that match TRBD1. The germline V gene has CDR1 MNHEY and CDR2 SMNVEV (reference sequence). V shed 5 bases and J 2 bases; nucleotides not matched to a gene: 3. The CDR3 runs to 14 residues. In DNA, the CDR3 is TGTGCCAGCAGTCCTCAGGGGGCTGGAAACACCATATATTTT. Its translation: CASSPQGAGNTIYF.

The chain uses TRBV18 and TRBJ1-2, with a tentative D call TRBD1 (5 bases). This CDR3 comprises 15 residues. The germline CDR1 and CDR2 sequences are KGHSH and LQKENI. The V end lost 3 bases, the J end lost 5 bases, and 16 bases lay between the germline ends. DNA of the CDR3: TGTGCCAGCTCACCGGAGGGACCGAGAAAGTATGGCTACACCTTC. Translating gives CASSPEGPRKYGYTF.

V is TRBV7-9 and J is TRBJ2-5, with D possibly being TRBD1 (6 bases). The CDR3 loop spans 15 amino acids. Trimming stripped 0 bases from V and 5 bases from J, with 13 bases between. Germline values: CDR1 SEHNR, CDR2 FQNEAQ (reference sequence). CDR3 sequence (DNA): TGTGCCAGCAGCTTAGCACAGGGTGGGGGCGAGACCCAGTACTTC. It codes for CASSLAQGGGETQYF.

This chain uses TRBV27 with TRBJ2-1, with D tentatively TRBD1 (5 bases). V was clipped by 5 bases and J by 0 bases, with 11 bases between them. The CDR3 sequence is 15 residues long. Germline V gene data show CDR1 as MNHEY and CDR2 as SMNVEV (reference sequence). The CDR3 loop is CASSPYRSSYNEQFF. The CDR3 nucleotides read TGTGCCAGCAGTCCCTACAGGTCCTCCTACAATGAGCAGTTCTTC.

This clone was picked up many times. The rearrangement uses TRBV14 and TRBJ2-1; TRBD2 matches 7 bases. This CDR3 has 13 amino acids. V shed 7 bases, J shed 3 bases, and the junction held 3 bases outside the gene matches. CDR1 SGHDN and CDR2 FVKESK come from the germline V gene. As DNA, the CDR3 is TGTGCCAGCACTAGCGGATTCTACAATGAGCAGTTCTTC. Protein sequence: CASTSGFYNEQFF.

V is TRBV7-3 and J is TRBJ1-1; unclear D gene. V was cut by 3 bases and J by 3 bases, with 8 bases left in between. The CDR3 runs to 13 residues. Germline V lookup: CDR1 SGHTA, CDR2 FQGTGA. CDR3 protein: CASSFDTDTEAFF. In DNA form, the CDR3 reads TGTGCCAGCAGCTTCGACACCGACACTGAAGCTTTCTTT. Based on the CDR3 plus reference TRBV7-3 and TRBJ1-1, the full variable domain is GAGVSQTPSNKVTEKGKYVELRCDPISGHTALYWYRQSLGQGPEFLIYFQGTGAADDSGLPNDRFFAVRPEGSVSTLKIQRTERGDSAVYLCASSFDTDTEAFFGQGTRLTVV.

The J gene is TRBJ2-4, the V gene TRBV6-5, with TRBD1 identical over 7 bases. The CDR3 runs 13 residues. The germline gives CDR1 MNHEY, CDR2 SVGAGI. The V and J ends lost 5 bases and 9 bases, in that order; junction bases with no gene match: 7. The CDR3 is CASSRDSAGIQYF. The CDR3 nucleotides read TGTGCCAGCAGTAGGGACAGCGCCGGCATTCAGTACTTC.

The V gene is TRBV7-9, the J gene TRBJ1-2; no clear D. With 3 bases removed from V and 5 bases from J, the gap between germline ends came to 10 bases. In germline, CDR1 is SEHNR, CDR2 FQNEAQ (reference sequence). The CDR3 sequence is 13 residues long. The chain's CDR3 is CASSFRAEYGYTF. The CDR3 DNA reads as TGTGCCAGCAGCTTCAGAGCGGAGTATGGCTACACCTTC. Full variable domain (missing parts from reference TRBV7-9 and TRBJ1-2): DTGVSQNPRHKITKRGQNVTFRCDPISEHNRLYWYRQTLGQGPEFLTYFQNEAQLEKSRLLSDRFSAERPKGSFSTLEIQRTEQGDSAMYLCASSFRAEYGYTFGSGTRLTVV.

There are a few counts of this clone. The chain uses TRBV29-1 and TRBJ2-1; TRBD2 is a possible D gene (6 bases). Between the trimmed V and J ends, which lost 4 bases and 0 bases, there was a span of 19 bases. Germline V gene data show CDR1 as SQVTM and CDR2 as ANQGSEA. CDR3 length: 17 residues. CDR3 protein: CSVGLLGRRGSYNEQFF. CDR3 DNA: TGCAGCGTTGGACTTTTGGGGAGGAGGGGCTCCTACAATGAGCAGTTCTTC.

The genes are TRBV9 and TRBJ1-2, with 7 bases aligning to TRBD1. The CDR3 contains 15 residues. The germline V gene has CDR1 SGDLS and CDR2 YYNGEE. V was clipped by 3 bases and J by 0 bases; unmatched bases: 5. CDR3 in amino acids: CASSAGTGANYGYTF. The CDR3 nucleotides read TGTGCCAGCAGCGCGGGCACAGGGGCTAACTATGGCTACACCTTC.

This chain connects TRBV3-1 (or the pseudogene TRBV3-2) to TRBJ1-5, with TRBD1 as a possible D gene (5 bases). V was clipped by 6 bases and J by 6 bases, with 18 bases between them. Germline V CDR1 and CDR2: LGHDT, YNNKEL (reference sequence). The CDR3 has 15 residues. As DNA, the CDR3 is TGTGCCAGCAGTCTCTTTCTCAGGGAAGGTCAGCCCCAGCATTTT. Encoded protein: CASSLFLREGQPQHF.

The chain has TRBV5-4 and TRBJ1-6, with 7 nucleotides matching TRBD1. There are 15 residues in the CDR3. Germline assignment: CDR1 SGHNT and CDR2 YYREEE (reference sequence). The J segment lost 10 bases and the V segment lost 4 bases, leaving 11 bases of the junction unmatched. The CDR3 DNA is TGTGCCAGCAGCGATAACAGGGGTTTTCGATCACCCCTCCACTTT. Its protein product is CASSDNRGFRSPLHF.

This clone has only a few counts. V is TRBV5-1 and J is TRBJ2-3, with D possibly matching TRBD1 (6 bases). The CDR3 is made up of 14 amino acids. The V end was cut by 4 bases, the J end by 3 bases, with 12 bases between. Germline values: CDR1 SGHRS, CDR2 YFSETQ. CDR3 sequence (DNA): TGCGCCAGCAGCAAGGACAGAGAGACAGATACGCAGTATTTT. Translating gives CASSKDRETDTQYF. Drawing the rest from reference TRBV5-1 and TRBJ2-3, the complete variable domain is KAGVTQTPRYLIKTRGQQVTLSCSPISGHRSVSWYQQTPGQGLQFLFEYFSETQRNKGNFPGRFSGRQFSNSRSEMNVSTLELGDSALYLCASSKDRETDTQYFGPGTRLTVL.

The V and J genes are TRBV29-1 and TRBJ2-1, with 10 bases matching TRBD1. CDR1 SQVTM and CDR2 ANQGSEA come from the germline V gene. With V trimmed by 4 bases and J by 8 bases, 11 bases remained unmatched. The CDR3 extends over 15 amino acids. Here the CDR3 DNA reads TGCAGCGTTGGGGGGTCGGGACAGGGGCGGTATGAGCAGTTCTTC. It specifies CSVGGSGQGRYEQFF.

The V gene is TRBV19, the J gene TRBJ2-7; TRBD1 matches at 8 bases. Germline CDR1 reads LNHDA; CDR2 reads SQIVND (reference sequence). The CDR3 contains 16 residues. Trimming cost V 4 bases and J 1 base; bases outside gene matches: 9. The CDR3 nucleotides are TGTGCCAGTAGTACGAATTGGGACAGGCTATCCTACGAGCAGTACTTC. It yields the protein CASSTNWDRLSYEQYF.

V and J are TRBV7-8 and TRBJ2-5, with a tentative D call TRBD2 (6 bases). The V and J ends lost 2 bases and 4 bases respectively, with 14 bases between them. CDR1 is SGHVS, CDR2 FQNEAQ, per germline. The CDR3 is 15 residues long. For the CDR3, the DNA is TGTGCCAGCAGCTTATTAGTGGGAGGTAGAGAGACCCAGTACTTC. Its translation is CASSLLVGGRETQYF.

Only one count was recorded for this clone. The V gene is TRBV19, the J gene TRBJ1-6, with D unresolved. V lost 4 bases and J 7 bases, leaving 17 bases between the germline ends. The CDR3 runs to 16 residues. Germline assignment: CDR1 LNHDA and CDR2 SQIVND (reference sequence). CDR3 region: CASSTLMSGANSPLHF. The CDR3 bases are TGTGCCAGTAGTACCCTGATGTCAGGCGCCAATTCACCCCTCCACTTT.